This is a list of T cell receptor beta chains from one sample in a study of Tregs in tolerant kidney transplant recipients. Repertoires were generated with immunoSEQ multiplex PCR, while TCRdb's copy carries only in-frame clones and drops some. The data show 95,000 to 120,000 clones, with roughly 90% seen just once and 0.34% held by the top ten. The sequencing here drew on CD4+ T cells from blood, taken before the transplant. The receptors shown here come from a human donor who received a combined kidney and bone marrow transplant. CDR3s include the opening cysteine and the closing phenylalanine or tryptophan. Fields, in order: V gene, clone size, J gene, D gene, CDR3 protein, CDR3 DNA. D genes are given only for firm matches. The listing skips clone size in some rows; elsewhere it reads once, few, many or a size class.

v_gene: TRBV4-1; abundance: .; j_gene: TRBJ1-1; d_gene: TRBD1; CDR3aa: CASTDPGQRWAEAFF; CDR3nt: TGCGCCAGCACCGATCCGGGACAGAGGTGGGCTGAAGCTTTCTTT
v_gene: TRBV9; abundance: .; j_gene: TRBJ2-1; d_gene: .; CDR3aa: CASSVGSYNEQFF; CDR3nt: TGTGCCAGCAGCGTAGGTTCTTACAATGAGCAGTTCTTC
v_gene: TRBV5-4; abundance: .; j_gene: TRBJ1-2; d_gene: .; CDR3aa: CASSPGGGRGHGYTF; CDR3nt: TGTGCCAGCAGCCCTGGGGGCGGCAGGGGCCATGGCTACACCTTC
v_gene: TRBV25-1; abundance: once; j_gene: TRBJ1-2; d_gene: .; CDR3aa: CASSRGSGSYTF; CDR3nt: TGTGCCAGCAGTCGGGGGTCGGGGAGCTACACCTTC
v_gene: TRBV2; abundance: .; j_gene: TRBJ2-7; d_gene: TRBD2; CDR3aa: CASTLGLAGVSYEQYF; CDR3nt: TGTGCCAGCACCCTGGGACTAGCGGGGGTCTCCTACGAGCAGTACTTC
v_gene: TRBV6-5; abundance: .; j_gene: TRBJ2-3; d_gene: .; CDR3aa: CASSYSEGVTDTQYF; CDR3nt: TGTGCCAGCAGTTACTCGGAAGGGGTTACAGATACGCAGTATTTT
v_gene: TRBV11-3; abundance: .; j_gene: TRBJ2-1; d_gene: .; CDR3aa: CASSPEEGYNEQFF; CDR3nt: TGTGCCAGCAGCCCAGAGGAGGGCTACAATGAGCAGTTCTTC
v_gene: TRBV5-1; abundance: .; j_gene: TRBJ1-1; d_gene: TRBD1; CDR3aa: CASSPVRQGMNTEAFF; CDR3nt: TGCGCCAGCAGCCCGGTAAGACAGGGGATGAACACTGAAGCTTTCTTT
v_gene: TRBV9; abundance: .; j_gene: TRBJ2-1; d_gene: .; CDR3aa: CASSPRWTPHDEQFF; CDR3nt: TGTGCCAGCAGCCCCCGTTGGACACCGCACGATGAGCAGTTCTTC
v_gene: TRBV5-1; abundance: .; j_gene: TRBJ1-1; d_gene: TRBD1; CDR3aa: CASRAGQVASGTEAFF; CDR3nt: TGCGCCAGCAGGGCTGGACAGGTCGCGTCAGGGACTGAAGCTTTCTTT
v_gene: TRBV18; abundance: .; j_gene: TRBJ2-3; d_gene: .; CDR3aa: CASSPRGSGTSTDTQYF; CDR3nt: TGTGCCAGCTCACCACGTGGGAGCGGAACTAGCACAGATACGCAGTATTTT
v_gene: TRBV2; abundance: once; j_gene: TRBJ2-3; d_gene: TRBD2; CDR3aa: CASSPLTSGFPDTQYF; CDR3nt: TGTGCCAGCAGCCCCCTCACTAGCGGCTTCCCAGATACGCAGTATTTT
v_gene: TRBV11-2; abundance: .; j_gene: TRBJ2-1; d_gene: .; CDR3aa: CASSFNGLVNEQFF; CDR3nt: TGTGCCAGCAGCTTTAACGGTCTGGTCAATGAGCAGTTCTTC
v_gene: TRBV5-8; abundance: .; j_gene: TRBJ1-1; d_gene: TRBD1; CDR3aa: CASSLYFTGTEIDEAEAFF; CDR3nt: TGTGCCAGCAGCTTATATTTTACCGGGACAGAAATCGACGAGGCTGAAGCTTTCTTT
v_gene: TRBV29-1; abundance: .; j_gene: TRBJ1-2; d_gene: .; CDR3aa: CSAEGGGNYGYTF; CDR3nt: TGCAGCGCCGAAGGAGGAGGAAACTATGGCTACACCTTC
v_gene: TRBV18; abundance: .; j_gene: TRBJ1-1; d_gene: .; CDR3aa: CASSPPQRGKLNTEAFF; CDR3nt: TGTGCCAGCTCACCACCGCAAAGGGGGAAATTGAACACTGAAGCTTTCTTT
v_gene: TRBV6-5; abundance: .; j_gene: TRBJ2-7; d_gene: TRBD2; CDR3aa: CASSYLPSGTYEQYF; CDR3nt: TGTGCCAGCAGTTACCTCCCTAGCGGGACCTACGAGCAGTACTTC
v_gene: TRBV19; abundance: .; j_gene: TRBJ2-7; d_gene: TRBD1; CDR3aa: CASSGTGGYEQYF; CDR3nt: TGTGCCAGTAGTGGGACAGGGGGCTACGAGCAGTACTTC
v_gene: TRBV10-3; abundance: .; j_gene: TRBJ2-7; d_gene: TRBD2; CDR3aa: CATGTSGRTLTYEQYF; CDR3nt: TGTGCCACCGGGACTAGCGGGAGGACACTAACCTACGAGCAGTACTTC
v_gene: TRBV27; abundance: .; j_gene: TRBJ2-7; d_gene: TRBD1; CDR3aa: CASSPGTGGSRGEQYF; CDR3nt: TGTGCCAGCAGTCCCGGGACAGGGGGATCTCGGGGGGAGCAGTACTTC
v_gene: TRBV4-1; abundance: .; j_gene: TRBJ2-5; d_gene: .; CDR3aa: CASSPRGRQRTQYF; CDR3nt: TGCGCCAGCAGCCCAAGGGGTCGTCAGCGGACCCAGTACTTC
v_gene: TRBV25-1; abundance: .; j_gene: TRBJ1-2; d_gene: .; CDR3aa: CASRGDSKDSYTF; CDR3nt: TGTGCCAGCAGGGGGGACTCGAAGGACAGCTACACCTTC
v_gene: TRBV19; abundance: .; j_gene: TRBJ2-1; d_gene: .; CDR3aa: CATSLSNEQFF; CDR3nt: TGTGCCACCTCCCTTTCCAATGAGCAGTTCTTC
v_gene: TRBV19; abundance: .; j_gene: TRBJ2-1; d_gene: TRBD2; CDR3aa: CASSPARLAESSYNEQFF; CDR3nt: TGTGCCAGTAGTCCCGCAAGACTAGCCGAGAGCTCCTACAATGAGCAGTTCTTC
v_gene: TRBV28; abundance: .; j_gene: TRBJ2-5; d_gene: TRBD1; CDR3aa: CASSFLTGNQETQYF; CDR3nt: TGTGCCAGCAGTTTCCTGACAGGGAACCAAGAGACCCAGTACTTC
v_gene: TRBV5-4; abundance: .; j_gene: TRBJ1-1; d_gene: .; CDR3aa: CASSLISGMNTEAFF; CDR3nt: TGTGCCAGCAGCTTAATCTCGGGTATGAACACTGAAGCTTTCTTT
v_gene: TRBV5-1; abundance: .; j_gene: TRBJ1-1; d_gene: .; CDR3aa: CASSFLPWGGNTEAFF; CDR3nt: TGCGCCAGCAGCTTCCTCCCTTGGGGGGGGAACACTGAAGCTTTCTTT
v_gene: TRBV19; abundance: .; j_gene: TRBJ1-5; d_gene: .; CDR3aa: CASSTGGQPQHF; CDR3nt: TGTGCCAGTAGTACGGGAGGGCAGCCCCAGCATTTT
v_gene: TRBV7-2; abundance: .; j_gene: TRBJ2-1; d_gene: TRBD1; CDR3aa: CASSFPTGGFGNEQFF; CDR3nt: TGTGCCAGCAGCTTCCCGACAGGGGGCTTCGGGAATGAGCAGTTCTTC
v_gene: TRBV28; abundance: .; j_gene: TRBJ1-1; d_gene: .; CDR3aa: CASSLGYGGTEAFF; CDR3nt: TGTGCCAGCAGTTTGGGGTACGGGGGCACTGAAGCTTTCTTT
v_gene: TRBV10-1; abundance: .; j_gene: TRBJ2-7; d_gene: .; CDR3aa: CAIPLFPSSYEQYF; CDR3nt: TGCGCCATCCCCTTATTTCCTTCCTCGTACGAGCAGTACTTC
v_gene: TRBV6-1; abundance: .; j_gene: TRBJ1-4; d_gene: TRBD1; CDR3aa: CASSEGGGGQGREKLFF; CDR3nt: TGTGCCAGCAGTGAAGGAGGCGGGGGACAGGGTCGAGAAAAACTGTTTTTT
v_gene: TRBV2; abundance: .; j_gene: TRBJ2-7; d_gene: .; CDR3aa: CASSAGFSYEQYF; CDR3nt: TGTGCCAGCAGTGCCGGGTTCTCCTACGAGCAGTACTTC
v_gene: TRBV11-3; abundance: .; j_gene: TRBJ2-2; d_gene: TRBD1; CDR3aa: CASSPGDRNTGELFF; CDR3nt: TGTGCCAGCAGCCCCGGGGACAGGAACACCGGGGAGCTGTTTTTT
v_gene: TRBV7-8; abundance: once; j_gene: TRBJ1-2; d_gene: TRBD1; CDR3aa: CASSPGGSYGYTF; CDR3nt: TGTGCCAGCTCCCCAGGGGGGTCCTATGGCTACACCTTC
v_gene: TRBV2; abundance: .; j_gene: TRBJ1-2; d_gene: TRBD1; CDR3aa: CASSGQGEGYGYTF; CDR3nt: TGTGCCAGCAGTGGACAGGGGGAGGGCTATGGCTACACCTTC
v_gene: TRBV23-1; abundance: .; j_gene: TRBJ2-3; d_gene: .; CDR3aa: CASGPRGTEIINTQYF; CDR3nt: TGCGCCAGCGGCCCGAGGGGGACGGAGATAATTAATACGCAGTATTTT
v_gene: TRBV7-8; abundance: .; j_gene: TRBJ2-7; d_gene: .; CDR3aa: CASSLDQGFSYEQYF; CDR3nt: TGTGCCAGCAGCTTAGATCAGGGATTCTCCTACGAGCAGTACTTC
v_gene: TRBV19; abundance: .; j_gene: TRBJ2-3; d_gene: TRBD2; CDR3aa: CASSILAGGTDTQYF; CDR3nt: TGTGCCAGTAGTATACTAGCGGGGGGCACAGATACGCAGTATTTT
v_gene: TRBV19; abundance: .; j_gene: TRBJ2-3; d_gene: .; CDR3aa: CASSLSGLRGTQYF; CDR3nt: TGTGCCAGCTCTCTTAGCGGCCTTAGGGGTACGCAGTATTTT
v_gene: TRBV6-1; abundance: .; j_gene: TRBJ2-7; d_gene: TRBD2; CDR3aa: CASTRLAGESYEQYF; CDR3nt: TGTGCCAGCACCAGACTAGCGGGAGAATCCTACGAGCAGTACTTC
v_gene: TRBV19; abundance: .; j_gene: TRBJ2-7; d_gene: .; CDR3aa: CASSETGGFYEQYF; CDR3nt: TGTGCCAGTAGCGAGACAGGAGGTTTTTACGAGCAGTACTTC